This T cell receptor (beta chain) was documented in a study of blood T cell repertoires in COVID-19. CDR3 length: 15 amino acids. V was trimmed by 0 bases and J by 1 base, leaving 13 bases between them. CDR1 SQVTM and CDR2 ANQGSEA come from the germline V gene. Method: immunoSEQ multiplex PCR; TCRdb's copy keeps in-frame clones and lacks some. The table includes around 140,000 clones, roughly 90% detected once. Input material: peripheral blood. The rearrangement links TRBV29-1 to TRBJ2-7, with D maybe TRBD2 (7 bases). This receptor was taken from a man aged 65-85 years with active COVID-19. CDR3 in amino acids: CSVEDRGGPSYEQYF. CDR3 nucleotide sequence: TGCAGCGTTGAAGATCGCGGGGGCCCGTCCTACGAGCAGTACTTC.